Included here is one TCR beta chain sequence, with context. These data are taken from a study of blood T cell repertoires in COVID-19. In the study overall: COVID-19 samples collected from the United States, Italy and Spain covered acute and convalescent phases. T cells, B-cell-depleted T cells, or PBMCs supplied cDNA or gDNA.

The authors' processing: The authors estimated nucleated cell counts from reference gene primer amplification. Generated by immunoSEQ multiplex PCR, the TCRdb table keeps only in-frame clones and is missing some. V and J calls plus clone size are reproduced from that table; the DNA served to infer D and trimming. This sample has around 100,000 clones, with 75% to 95% found just once. This TCR came from a man aged 18-30 years with acute or convalescent COVID-19. The sequenced sample was peripheral blood.

In DNA form, the CDR3 reads TGTGCCACCAACGGTAGTTACGAGCAGTACTTC. Translating it yields CATNGSYEQYF. The chain combines TRBV24-1 with TRBJ2-7; D is unresolved. The V end lost 8 bases, the J end lost 4 bases, and 8 bases lay between the germline ends. Per the germline V gene, CDR1 is KGHDR and CDR2 is SFDVKD. The CDR3 contains 11 residues.